These 12 T cell receptor beta chains came from one sample sequenced in a study of identical twins. TCRdb processed the 5' RACE reads anew with MiXCR; each CDR3 protein has one entry. The sample yields 450,000 or so distinct CDR3 sequences, approximately 14% seen once. The sample also formed part of further work on yellow fever vaccine responses in identical twins.

Sequencing input: CD4+ T cells sorted from blood. The receptors here all came from a woman aged 18-29 years in good health.

This clonotype has ten or more counts. The J gene is TRBJ2-3, the V gene TRBV7-2; D could derive from TRBD1 or TRBD2 (5 bases each). The CDR3 contains 17 residues. V dropped 8 bases and J dropped 2 bases, with 23 bases sitting between them. From germline, CDR1 is SGHTA and CDR2 FQGNSA. The DNA for the CDR3 is TGTGCCAGCTCCCTAGGAGGAGGACAAGGATCCACAGATACGCAGTATTTT. It specifies CASSLGGGQGSTDTQYF.

Only a few counts were recorded for this clonotype. The V and J genes are TRBV15 and TRBJ2-5; D is undetermined. The V end was cut by 4 bases, the J end by 2 bases, with 5 bases between. The CDR3 length is 12 residues. Looked up from germline, CDR1 is LNHNV and CDR2 is YYDKDF (reference sequence). The CDR3 nucleotides are TGTGCCACCAGCAAATGGCAAGAGACCCAGTACTTC. It yields the protein CATSKWQETQYF. Together with reference TRBV15 and TRBJ2-5, the CDR3 gives the full variable domain: DAMVIQNPRYQVTQFGKPVTLSCSQTLNHNVMYWYQQKSSQAPKLLFHYYDKDFNNEADTPDNFQSRRPNTSFCFLDIRSPGLGDTAMYLCATSKWQETQYFGPGTRLLVL.

The chain combines TRBV10-2 with TRBJ2-1; D gene uncertain. Germline CDR1 reads WSHSY; CDR2 reads SAAADI. The CDR3 runs to 16 residues. V lost 5 bases and J 2 bases, leaving 16 bases between the germline ends. CDR3 sequence: CASSYSFGRAYNEQFF. CDR3 bases: TGCGCCAGCAGTTACTCTTTCGGCCGCGCCTACAATGAGCAGTTCTTC.

The rearrangement links TRBV10-3 to TRBJ2-3; weak D call: TRBD1 (5 bases). V gave up 0 bases and J gave up 6 bases, with 10 bases separating them. Germline loops: CDR1 ENHRY, CDR2 SYGVKD. The CDR3 has 14 residues. CDR3 nucleotide sequence: TGTGCCATCAGTGAGTCGGGGCGAAGTGATACGCAGTATTTT. Translated: CAISESGRSDTQYF.

J is TRBJ2-7 and V is TRBV12-3 or TRBV12-4; 8 nucleotides agree with TRBD2. The CDR3 is 16 amino acids. V lost 6 bases and J lost 1; bases outside the gene matches: 11. CDR3 region: CASSRTREVVSYEQYF. CDR3 DNA sequence: TGTGCCAGCAGCCGAACGCGGGAGGTTGTTTCCTACGAGCAGTACTTC.

The chain recombines TRBV6-5 with TRBJ1-1; D unclear. The length of the CDR3 is 13 residues. Between the trimmed V and J ends, which lost 0 bases and 8 bases, there was a span of 10 bases. CDR1 is MNHEY, CDR2 SVGAGI, per germline. Written as DNA, the CDR3 is TGTGCCAGCAGTTACTCGGGCCCGTCAGAAGCTTTCTTT. This translates into CASSYSGPSEAFF.

This clonotype was counted a few times. This rearrangement joins TRBV20-1 to TRBJ2-3; the match to TRBD2 covers 8 bases. The CDR3 runs 15 residues. Germline assignment: CDR1 DFQATT and CDR2 SNEGSKA (reference sequence). The J segment lost 6 bases and the V segment lost 4 bases, leaving 12 bases of the junction unmatched. In DNA form, the CDR3 reads TGCAGTGCTATCCTAGCGGGCGGGGGGTTGGATACGCAGTATTTT. Amino acids: CSAILAGGGLDTQYF.

This clonotype was observed at least ten times. The V and J genes are TRBV5-1 and TRBJ2-7, with a possible D match to TRBD2 (6 bases). V was shortened by 3 bases and J by 0 bases, with 10 bases between the two germline ends. Germline V gives CDR1 SGHRS, CDR2 YFSETQ. This CDR3 contains 14 residues. CDR3 bases: TGCGCCAGCAGCTATGACGGGAGCTCCTACGAGCAGTACTTC. Its protein is CASSYDGSSYEQYF. Looking up the rest from reference TRBV5-1 and TRBJ2-7 gives the full variable domain: KAGVTQTPRYLIKTRGQQVTLSCSPISGHRSVSWYQQTPGQGLQFLFEYFSETQRNKGNFPGRFSGRQFSNSRSEMNVSTLELGDSALYLCASSYDGSSYEQYFGPGTRLTVT.

The J gene is TRBJ2-5, the V gene TRBV18, with no clear D. Germline lookup yields CDR1 KGHSH and CDR2 LQKENI. V was shortened by 3 bases and J by 0 bases, with 5 bases between the two germline ends. This CDR3 is built from 13 residues. The CDR3 protein is CASSPPYQETQYF. The CDR3 DNA follows: TGTGCCAGCTCACCCCCTTACCAAGAGACCCAGTACTTC.

V is TRBV20-1 and J is TRBJ2-1, with TRBD2 identical over 11 bases. The ends lost 2 bases at V and 2 bases at J; junction bases unmatched: 5. In germline, CDR1 is DFQATT, CDR2 SNEGSKA (reference sequence). The CDR3 contains 16 residues. In nucleotides, the CDR3 is TGCAGTGCTAGATCTTCTAGCGGGGGGACCTACAATGAGCAGTTCTTC. Its protein product is CSARSSSGGTYNEQFF.

For this clonotype: A much more abundant neighbour one base away suggests this may be a read error. V gene TRBV5-1 combines with J gene TRBJ2-1; D is ambiguous. CDR1 is SGHRS and CDR2 is YFSETQ in the germline V gene. The germline V and J ends were trimmed by 6 bases and 2 bases, with 15 bases remaining between them. CDR3 size: 15 residues. The CDR3 DNA is TGCGCCAGCAACTTAACACCCATTACCTACAATGAGCAGTTCTTC. Protein sequence: CASNLTPITYNEQFF.

This clonotype was counted a few times. The V gene is TRBV10-3, the J gene TRBJ2-1; D uncertain. Germline CDR1 and CDR2: ENHRY and SYGVKD. This CDR3 has 14 residues. Trimming removed 11 bases at V and 9 bases at J, with 23 bases between. In DNA, the CDR3 is TGTGCCTCAACGGAGTTTAACGTGCTTAGTGAGCAGTTCTTC. It encodes CASTEFNVLSEQFF.